These 23 T cell receptor beta chains were all obtained from the same sample, sequenced in a study of cytomegalovirus exposure and HLA in healthy donors (TCRdb year 2017). Library preparation was by the immunoSEQ multiplex PCR assay. For the multiplex PCR, a mixture combining 60 forward primers for TCR Vbeta segments and 13 reverse primers for TCR Jbeta segments was used. What TCRdb holds here is the immuneACCESS table cut down to in-frame rearrangements. Part of the clones is not present; checked against another copy, under half of the missing clones reflect an unresolved V gene, and the others are unexplained. In all, the sample holds 95,000 to 150,000 clones, and roughly 66% of those were seen once. The top ten constitute 1.5% of the sample. The specimen sequenced was PBMCs. Receptors originate from a man younger than 35 in good health and CMV-seronegative.

This chain joins TRBV9 and TRBJ1-5, with a weak D call TRBD1 (5 bases). This CDR3 is built from 15 residues. Deletions cut 3 bases from V and 3 bases from J, with 13 bases between. CDR1 is SGDLS and CDR2 is YYNGEE in the germline V gene. For the CDR3, the DNA is TGTGCCAGCAGCGGACTTGACAGCGACAATCAGCCCCAGCATTTT. As protein: CASSGLDSDNQPQHF.

DNA for the CDR3: TGTGCCAGTAGTATATCGGGAGGGCCGTGGGAGACCCAGTACTTC. Protein product: CASSISGGPWETQYF. The chain couples TRBV19 to TRBJ2-5; 8 nucleotides line up with TRBD2. The CDR3 sequence is 15 residues long. J was trimmed by 5 bases and V by 2 bases; bases with no gene match: 7. Germline CDR1 reads LNHDA; CDR2 reads SQIVND (reference sequence).

The chain's CDR3 is CAISGGQGGDQPQHF. The CDR3 nucleotides are TGTGCCATCAGTGGAGGACAGGGAGGCGATCAGCCCCAGCATTTT. The chain recombines TRBV10-3 with TRBJ1-5, with 8 bases that match TRBD1. CDR1 and CDR2 (germline): ENHRY, SYGVKD. J lost 5 bases, V lost 4 bases, and 7 bases had no gene match. The CDR3 contains 15 residues.

A few counts support this clone. The chain employs TRBV4-1 and TRBJ1-1; D gene unclear. Germline V lookup: CDR1 MGHRA, CDR2 YSYEKL. The CDR3 is made up of 15 amino acids. V lost 0 bases and J 2 bases, leaving 10 bases between the germline ends. The chain's CDR3 is CASSQEAPINTEAFF. The CDR3 DNA reads as TGCGCCAGCAGCCAAGAAGCCCCTATAAACACTGAAGCTTTCTTT.

This chain uses TRBV10-3 with TRBJ1-1; D possibly corresponds to TRBD1 (6 bases). V lost 11 bases and J 0 bases, leaving 16 bases between the germline ends. Germline V gene sequence: CDR1 ENHRY, CDR2 SYGVKD. CDR3 length equals 14 residues. The CDR3 sequence is CASSDSFMNTEAFF. CDR3 nucleotide sequence: TGTGCCTCCTCGGACAGTTTTATGAACACTGAAGCTTTCTTT.

The chain combines TRBV6-1 with TRBJ1-5, with a tentative D call TRBD1 (6 bases). V was pared by 7 bases and J by 8 bases, with 21 bases between. Germline CDR1 MNHNS, CDR2 SASEGT. The CDR3 spans 15 residues. CDR3 in DNA: TGTGCCAGCAAAGCTACAGGGCGGTCCCCTGAGCCCCAGCATTTT. Encoded protein: CASKATGRSPEPQHF.

This clone came up a few times. This sequence joins TRBV7-2 and TRBJ1-5; a weak D match, TRBD1 (6 bases). This CDR3 is 15 amino acids long. Germline V gene lookup returns CDR1 SGHTA and CDR2 FQGNSA. V was pared by 5 bases and J by 2 bases, with 13 bases between. As DNA, the CDR3 is TGTGCCAGCAGCCGAGAAGGGGGACGCAATCAGCCCCAGCATTTT. It yields the protein CASSREGGRNQPQHF.

The chain is built from TRBV7-9 and TRBJ2-2, with D tentatively TRBD1 (5 bases). Trimming shortened V by 5 bases and J by 0 bases, and 13 bases separated the two germline ends. This CDR3 contains 16 residues. Germline assignment: CDR1 SEHNR and CDR2 FQNEAQ (reference sequence). The CDR3 reads CASSPVPGPNTGELFF. The CDR3, as DNA: TGTGCCAGCAGCCCGGTCCCAGGGCCGAACACCGGGGAGCTGTTTTTT. The full variable domain, completed using reference TRBV7-9 and TRBJ2-2, is DTGVSQNPRHKITKRGQNVTFRCDPISEHNRLYWYRQTLGQGPEFLTYFQNEAQLEKSRLLSDRFSAERPKGSFSTLEIQRTEQGDSAMYLCASSPVPGPNTGELFFGEGSRLTVL.

The rearrangement links TRBV27 to TRBJ1-5; D possibly corresponds to TRBD1 (5 bases). V dropped 7 bases and J dropped 3 bases, with 13 bases sitting between them. CDR1 and CDR2 from the germline V gene are MNHEY and SMNVEV (reference sequence). This CDR3 is built from 14 residues. The DNA of the CDR3 is TGTGCCAGCAAACCCTGGGGGGACAATCAGCCCCAGCATTTT. It translates to CASKPWGDNQPQHF.

This clone was seen a few times. The chain recombines TRBV11-2 with TRBJ1-5; 12 nucleotides line up with TRBD1. The CDR3 covers 16 residues. The junction had 6 bases not matched to a gene; V was cut back by 4 bases and J by 5 bases. Germline lookup yields CDR1 SGHAT and CDR2 FQNNGV. CDR3 sequence: CASSSGTGGVYQPQHF. CDR3 sequence (DNA): TGTGCCAGCAGCTCGGGGACAGGGGGCGTGTATCAGCCCCAGCATTTT.

The CDR3 sequence: CASSQRQNMNTEAFF. Here the CDR3 DNA reads TGTGCCAGCAGCCAGCGACAAAACATGAACACTGAAGCTTTCTTT. The chain joins TRBV4-2 to TRBJ1-1; D gene ambiguous. This CDR3 is 15 amino acids long. V was trimmed by 3 bases and J by 0 bases, leaving 11 bases between them. The germline CDR1 and CDR2 sequences are LGHNA and YNFKEQ.

V is TRBV11-3 and J is TRBJ1-1; D may be TRBD1 (5 bases). The V gene's germline CDR1 is SGHNT and CDR2 YENEEA. The CDR3 totals 14 residues. Trimming cost V 1 base and J 3 bases, with 9 bases left between them. The CDR3 DNA is TGTGCCAGCAGCTTAGGAGGAGGGGACACTGAAGCTTTCTTT. This sequence encodes CASSLGGGDTEAFF.

This clone was observed a single time. The gene calls are TRBV10-2 and TRBJ1-1; D remains unclear. Germline V gene lookup returns CDR1 WSHSY and CDR2 SAAADI. Trimming stripped 6 bases from V and 2 bases from J, with 13 bases between. This CDR3 region has 14 residues. This CDR3 is CASSPVGLNTEAFF. CDR3 nucleotide sequence: TGCGCCAGCAGCCCGGTCGGGTTAAACACTGAAGCTTTCTTT.

This clone was seen only once. The V gene is TRBV27, the J gene TRBJ2-1, with 7 bases aligning to TRBD2. Germline V CDR1 and CDR2: MNHEY, SMNVEV (reference sequence). This CDR3 spans 16 amino acids. V dropped 5 bases and J dropped 7; count of bases not matched to a gene: 14. The CDR3 coding sequence is TGTGCCAGCAGTGCTTACAGTGGGAGGGCCGGGAATGAGCAGTTCTTC. It translates to CASSAYSGRAGNEQFF.

The chain carries TRBV5-1 and TRBJ2-7, with D hard to call. Germline V lookup: CDR1 SGHRS, CDR2 YFSETQ. V shed 2 bases and J shed 5 bases, with 23 bases lying between them. This CDR3 contains 17 residues. Here the CDR3 DNA reads TGCGCCAGCAGCTTCAGGCCTACCGGCTCCCCCCCCAACGAGCAGTACTTC. Its protein is CASSFRPTGSPPNEQYF.

This clone was observed a handful of times. The rearrangement joins TRBV6-5 to TRBJ2-7, with D perhaps TRBD2 (5 bases). This CDR3 has 14 residues. Between the trimmed V and J ends, which lost 0 bases and 6 bases, there was a span of 12 bases. Germline lookup yields CDR1 MNHEY and CDR2 SVGAGI. This CDR3 is CASSYSGLAGEQYF. The CDR3 DNA reads as TGTGCCAGCAGTTACTCTGGGCTAGCCGGCGAGCAGTACTTC.

This clone was seen a few times. The V call is TRBV5-1, the J call TRBJ2-7; no clear D. Trimming shortened V by 5 bases and J by 3 bases, and 12 bases separated the two germline ends. Germline-derived CDR1 and CDR2 are SGHRS and YFSETQ. The CDR3 spans 13 residues. The CDR3 sequence: CASRPGERYEQYF. The CDR3 DNA is TGCGCCAGCAGACCCGGAGAGCGCTACGAGCAGTACTTC.

The chain combines TRBV28 with TRBJ1-1, with D maybe TRBD1 (5 bases). Per germline, CDR1 MDHEN and CDR2 SYDVKM. The V end was cut by 7 bases, the J end by 4 bases, with 10 bases between. The CDR3 has 12 amino acids. DNA for the CDR3: TGTGCCAGCACAAGACAGTTCACTGAAGCTTTCTTT. Its translation is CASTRQFTEAFF.

The rearrangement links TRBV25-1 to TRBJ2-7, with TRBD1 matching over 9 bases. After removal of 7 bases from V and 7 bases from J, the junction contained 8 bases not matched to a gene. Germline V gives CDR1 MGHDK, CDR2 SYGVNS. The CDR3 covers 13 residues. The CDR3 is CASTRTGDREQYF. In DNA form, the CDR3 reads TGTGCCAGCACCAGGACAGGGGATAGGGAGCAGTACTTC.

V is TRBV9 and J is TRBJ1-4; 7 nucleotides match TRBD1. The CDR3 sequence is 12 residues long. The V gene's germline CDR1 is SGDLS and CDR2 YYNGEE. With V trimmed by 0 bases and J by 12 bases, 2 bases remained unmatched. The CDR3 nucleotides read TGTGCCAGCAGCGTAGCTCAGGGGGAACTGTTTTTT. It yields the protein CASSVAQGELFF.

The J gene is TRBJ1-1, the V gene TRBV6-1; tentatively, D is TRBD1 (6 bases). The CDR3 covers 15 residues. V gave up 7 bases and J gave up 0 bases, with 15 bases separating them. CDR1 MNHNS and CDR2 SASEGT come from the germline V gene. The CDR3 reads CASTPRTAMNTEAFF. CDR3 bases: TGTGCCAGCACTCCGCGGACAGCCATGAACACTGAAGCTTTCTTT.

This chain joins TRBV5-4 and TRBJ2-1; 9 positions match TRBD1. Losses at the gene ends were 3 bases for V and 3 bases for J; bases not matched to a gene: 7. CDR1 is SGHNT, CDR2 YYREEE, per germline (reference sequence). This CDR3 has 16 amino acids. The CDR3 DNA follows: TGTGCCAGCAGCTCCCCCGGACAGGGGATCTACAATGAGCAGTTCTTC. Its translation is CASSSPGQGIYNEQFF.

This clone was observed a handful of times. The chain uses TRBV7-2 and TRBJ2-7, with D unresolved. The CDR3 totals 13 residues. Looked up from germline, CDR1 is SGHTA and CDR2 is FQGNSA. The V end was cut by 3 bases, the J end by 2 bases, with 8 bases between. The DNA for the CDR3 is TGTGCCAGCAGCTTGGGCAGCCCCTACGAGCAGTACTTC. Translating gives CASSLGSPYEQYF.